This note documents a single TCR beta chain sequence. What it recognizes is unknown. The assay was immunoSEQ multiplex PCR, and TCRdb's table has in-frame clones only and misses some. The data hold nearly 2 million clones, with roughly 95% observed a single time. These data belong to a study of shared clonotypes between healthy human individuals. Study conclusions and caveats: Generally, naive subsets (rather than memory subsets) showed larger estimated richness. Represented genetic and exposure-history diversity was restricted by having few donors.

Terminally differentiated effector memory CD45RA+ cells were excluded by CCR7 positive selection of CD45RO-negative cells. The junction had 8 bases not matched to a gene; V was cut back by 8 bases and J by 6 bases. The CDR3 loop spans 14 amino acids. Germline CDR1 reads MNHNS; CDR2 reads SASEGT. The rearrangement joins TRBV6-1 to TRBJ2-7, with TRBD1 matching over 12 bases. Sequencing input: naive CD8+ T cells sorted from blood. The sequence was collected from a man between 18 and 35 years old in good health. CDR3 in amino acids: CASEGTGGFFEQYF. The CDR3 coding sequence is TGTGCCAGCGAGGGGACAGGGGGCTTTTTCGAGCAGTACTTC.